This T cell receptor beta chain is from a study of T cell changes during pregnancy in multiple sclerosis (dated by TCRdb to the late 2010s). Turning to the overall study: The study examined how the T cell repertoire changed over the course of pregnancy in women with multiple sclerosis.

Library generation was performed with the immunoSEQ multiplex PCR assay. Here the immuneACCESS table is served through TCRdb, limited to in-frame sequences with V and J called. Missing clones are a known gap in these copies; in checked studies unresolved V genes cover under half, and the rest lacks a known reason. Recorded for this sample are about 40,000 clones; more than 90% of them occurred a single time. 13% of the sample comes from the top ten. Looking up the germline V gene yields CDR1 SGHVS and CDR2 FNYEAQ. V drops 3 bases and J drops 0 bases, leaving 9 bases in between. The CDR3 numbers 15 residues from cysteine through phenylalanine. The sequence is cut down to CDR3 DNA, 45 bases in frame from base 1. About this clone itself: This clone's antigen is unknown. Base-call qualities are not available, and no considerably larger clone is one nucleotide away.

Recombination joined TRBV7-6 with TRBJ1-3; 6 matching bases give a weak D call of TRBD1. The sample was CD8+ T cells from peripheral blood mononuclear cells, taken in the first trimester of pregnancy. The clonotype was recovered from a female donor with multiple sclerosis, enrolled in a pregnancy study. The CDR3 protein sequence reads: CASSLDRSSGNTIYF. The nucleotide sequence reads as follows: TGTGCCAGCAGCTTGGACAGATCCTCTGGAAACACCATATATTTT.